Below are 5 T cell receptor beta chains sequenced from a single sample in a study of T cell repertoires in cytomegalovirus infection. One entry per CDR3 protein results from TCRdb running MiXCR on the reads. The repertoire has hundreds of thousands of distinct CDR3 sequences, 35% to 40% of them found once; the top ten carry 2.5% to 3.5%. The sequenced sample consisted of PBMCs. These receptors were taken from a human donor in good health (CMV status not recorded). Some clones in this sample may be carry-over from other donors' samples.

This clonotype appeared a few times. This chain uses TRBV7-2 with TRBJ2-7, with 11 bases aligning to TRBD2. The V gene's germline CDR1 is SGHTA and CDR2 FQGNSA. This CDR3 is built from 15 residues. Unmatched junction bases numbered 5, after V lost 1 base and J lost 6 bases. The CDR3 DNA sequence: TGTGCCAGCAGCTTAGTTGGGACTAGCGGTGTCGAGCAGTACTTC. Translation: CASSLVGTSGVEQYF.

This clonotype was observed a few times. DNA for the CDR3: TGTGCCGGGATGGGTCCCTCCAGCTATTTTCCTACGAAGGTCATTTCCTACGAGCAGTACTTC. Translating gives CAGMGPSSYFPTKVISYEQYF. This chain connects TRBV7-9 to TRBJ2-7, with D hard to call. Germline V gene data show CDR1 as SEHNR and CDR2 as FQNEAQ (reference sequence). V was trimmed by 11 bases and J by 1 base, leaving 39 bases between them. The CDR3 covers 21 residues. The full variable domain, its missing parts supplied by reference TRBV7-9 and TRBJ2-7, is DTGVSQNPRHKITKRGQNVTFRCDPISEHNRLYWYRQTLGQGPEFLTYFQNEAQLEKSRLLSDRFSAERPKGSFSTLEIQRTEQGDSAMYLCAGMGPSSYFPTKVISYEQYFGPGTRLTVT.

This clonotype was detected only once. The rearrangement joins TRBV11-3 to TRBJ2-2; TRBD2 is a possible D gene (5 bases). There are 16 residues in the CDR3. V was cut by 4 bases and J by 0 bases, with 12 bases left in between. Germline V lookup: CDR1 SGHNT, CDR2 YENEEA. For the CDR3, the DNA is TGTGCCAGCAGCTCAAGAAGCGGATCGAACACCGGGGAGCTGTTTTTT. As protein: CASSSRSGSNTGELFF.

This chain links TRBV27 with TRBJ2-5, with D uncertain. V lost 5 bases and J lost 5, with 9 bases in between. CDR1 is MNHEY, CDR2 SMNVEV, per germline (reference sequence). This CDR3 has 12 residues. The CDR3 coding sequence is TGTGCCAGCAGTGACATTGGGGAGACCCAGTACTTC. This gives the protein CASSDIGETQYF.

V gene TRBV29-1 combines with J gene TRBJ2-7; 9 nucleotides align to TRBD2. Germline lookup yields CDR1 SQVTM and CDR2 ANQGSEA. Trimming cost V 0 bases and J 3 bases; bases outside gene matches: 9. CDR3 length: 16 residues. The CDR3: CSVEDVGGGGSYEQYF. CDR3 DNA: TGCAGCGTTGAAGATGTCGGCGGGGGGGGGAGCTACGAGCAGTACTTC.